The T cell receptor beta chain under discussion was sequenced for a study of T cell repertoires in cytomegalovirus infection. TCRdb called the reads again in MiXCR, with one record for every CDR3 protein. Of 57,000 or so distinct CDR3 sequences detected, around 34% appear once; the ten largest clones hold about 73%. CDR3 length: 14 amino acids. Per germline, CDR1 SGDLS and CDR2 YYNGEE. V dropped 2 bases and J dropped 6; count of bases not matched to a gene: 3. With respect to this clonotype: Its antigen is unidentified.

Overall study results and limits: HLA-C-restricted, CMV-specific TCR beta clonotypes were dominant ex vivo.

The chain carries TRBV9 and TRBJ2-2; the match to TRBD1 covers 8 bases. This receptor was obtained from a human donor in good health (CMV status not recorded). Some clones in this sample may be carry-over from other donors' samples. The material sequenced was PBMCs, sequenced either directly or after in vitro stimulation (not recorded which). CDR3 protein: CASSVDRGAGELFF. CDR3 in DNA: TGTGCCAGCAGCGTTGACAGGGGAGCCGGGGAGCTGTTTTTT.